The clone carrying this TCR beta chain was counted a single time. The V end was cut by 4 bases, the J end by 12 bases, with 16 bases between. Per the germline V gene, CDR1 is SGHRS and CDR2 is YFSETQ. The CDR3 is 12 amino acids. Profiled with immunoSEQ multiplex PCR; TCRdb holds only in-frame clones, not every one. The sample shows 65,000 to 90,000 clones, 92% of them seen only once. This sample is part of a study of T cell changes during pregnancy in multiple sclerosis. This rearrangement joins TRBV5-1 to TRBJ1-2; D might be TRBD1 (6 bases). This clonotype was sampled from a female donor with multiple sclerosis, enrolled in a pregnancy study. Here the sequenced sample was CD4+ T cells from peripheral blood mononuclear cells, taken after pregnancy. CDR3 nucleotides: TGCGCCAGCAGCACAGTCACAGGGTATAACACCTTC. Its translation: CASSTVTGYNTF.